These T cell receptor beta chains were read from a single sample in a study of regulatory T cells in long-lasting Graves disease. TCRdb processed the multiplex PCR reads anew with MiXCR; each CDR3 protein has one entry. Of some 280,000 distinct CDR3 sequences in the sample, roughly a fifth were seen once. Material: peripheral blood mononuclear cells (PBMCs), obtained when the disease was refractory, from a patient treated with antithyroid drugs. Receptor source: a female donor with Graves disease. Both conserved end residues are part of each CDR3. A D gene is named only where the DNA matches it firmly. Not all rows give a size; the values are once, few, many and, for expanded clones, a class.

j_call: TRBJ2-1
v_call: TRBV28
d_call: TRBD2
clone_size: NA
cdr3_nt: TGTGCCGCTAGCGGGGGGGAGAATGAGCAGTTCTTC
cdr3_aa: CAASGGENEQFF

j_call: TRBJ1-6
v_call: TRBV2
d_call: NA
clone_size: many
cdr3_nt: TGTGCCAGCAGAGGGGAGAATTCACCCCTCCACTTT
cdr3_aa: CASRGENSPLHF

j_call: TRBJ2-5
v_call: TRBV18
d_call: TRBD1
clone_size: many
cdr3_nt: TGTGCCAGCAGCCCACAGGGGGCTCAAGAGACCCAGTACTTC
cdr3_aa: CASSPQGAQETQYF

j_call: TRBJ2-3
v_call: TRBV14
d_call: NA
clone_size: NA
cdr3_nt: TGTGCCAGCAGCCGATCGGACGGGGATACGCAGTATTTT
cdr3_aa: CASSRSDGDTQYF

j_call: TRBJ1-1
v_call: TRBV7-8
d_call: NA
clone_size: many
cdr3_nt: TGTGCCAGCAGCTTAGGGGTAGGGCCGGGCACTGAAGCTTTCTTT
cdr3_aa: CASSLGVGPGTEAFF

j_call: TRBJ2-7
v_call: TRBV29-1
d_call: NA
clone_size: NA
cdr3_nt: TGCAGCGCTGTAGGGGCCTACGAGCAGTACTTC
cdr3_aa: CSAVGAYEQYF

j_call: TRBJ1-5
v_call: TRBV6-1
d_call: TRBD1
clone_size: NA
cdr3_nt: TGTGCCAGCACCTCCAGGACAGGGGGCAATTCGCGCAATCAGCCCCAGCATTTT
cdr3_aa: CASTSRTGGNSRNQPQHF

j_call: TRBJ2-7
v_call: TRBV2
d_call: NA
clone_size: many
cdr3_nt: TGTGCCAGCAGACAGACCTACGAGCAGTACTTC
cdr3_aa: CASRQTYEQYF

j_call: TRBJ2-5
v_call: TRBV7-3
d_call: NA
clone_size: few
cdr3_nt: TGTGCCAGCAGCTTCCCCTACGGGGCAGACCAAGAGACCCAGTACTTC
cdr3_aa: CASSFPYGADQETQYF

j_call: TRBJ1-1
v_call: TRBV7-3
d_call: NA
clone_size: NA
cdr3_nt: TGTGCCAGCAGCGGACGGGGGATGAACACTGAAGCTTTCTTT
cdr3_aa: CASSGRGMNTEAFF

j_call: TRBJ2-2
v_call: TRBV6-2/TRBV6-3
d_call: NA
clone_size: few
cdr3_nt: TGTGCCAGCAGTTATTCCTCCTCGACACCTACCGGGGAGCTGTTTTTT
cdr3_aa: CASSYSSSTPTGELFF

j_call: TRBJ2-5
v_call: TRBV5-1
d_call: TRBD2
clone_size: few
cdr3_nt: TGCGCCAGCAGCGGCGGACTAGTCCAAGAGACCCAGTACTTC
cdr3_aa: CASSGGLVQETQYF

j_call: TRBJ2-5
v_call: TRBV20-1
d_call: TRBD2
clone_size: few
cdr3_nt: TGCAGTAGCGGGACTCGTCAAGAGACCCAGTACTTC
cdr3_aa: CSSGTRQETQYF

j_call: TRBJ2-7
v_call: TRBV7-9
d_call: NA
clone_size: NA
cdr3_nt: TGTGCCAGCAGCTTAGCAGACAACCGAGAGCAGTACTTC
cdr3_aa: CASSLADNREQYF

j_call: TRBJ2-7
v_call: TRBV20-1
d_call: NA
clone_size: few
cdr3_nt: TGCAGTGCTAGAGGCCGCGAAACTGGGGCAAGCTACGAGCAGTACTTC
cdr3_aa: CSARGRETGASYEQYF

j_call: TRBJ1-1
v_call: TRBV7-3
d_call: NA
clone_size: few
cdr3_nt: TGTGCCAGCAGCTCCGCCTTGAACACTGAAGCTTTCTTT
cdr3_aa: CASSSALNTEAFF

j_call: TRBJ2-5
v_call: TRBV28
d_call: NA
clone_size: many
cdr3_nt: TGTGCCAGCAGAGGGGACCGAGTAGGCGGAGAGACCCAGTACTTC
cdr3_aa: CASRGDRVGGETQYF

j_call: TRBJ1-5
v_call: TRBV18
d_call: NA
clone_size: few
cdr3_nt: TGTGCCAGCTCATTAACGGAGGGGAGCGGACAGCCCCAGCATTTT
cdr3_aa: CASSLTEGSGQPQHF

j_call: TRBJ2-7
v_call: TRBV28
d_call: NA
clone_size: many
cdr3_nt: TGTGCCAGCAGTTTCGACTGGTCTAGGTACGAGCAGTACTTC
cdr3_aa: CASSFDWSRYEQYF

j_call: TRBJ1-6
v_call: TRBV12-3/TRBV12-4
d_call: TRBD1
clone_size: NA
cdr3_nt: TGTGCCAGCAGTGGGTCAGGGGGGGACTCACCCCTCCACTTT
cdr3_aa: CASSGSGGDSPLHF

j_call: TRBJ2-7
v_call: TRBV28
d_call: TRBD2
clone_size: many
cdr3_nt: TGTGCCAGCAGCCCGCCTACGGGACTAGACTACGAGCAGTACTTC
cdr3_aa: CASSPPTGLDYEQYF

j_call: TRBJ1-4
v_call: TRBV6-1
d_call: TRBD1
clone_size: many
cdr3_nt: TGTGCCAGCGGGGGACAGAGGAATGAAAAACTGTTTTTT
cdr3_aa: CASGGQRNEKLFF

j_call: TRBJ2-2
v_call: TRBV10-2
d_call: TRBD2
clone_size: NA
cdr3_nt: TGCGCCAGCAGTGAGGAGGGAGCGGGGGCCCGGGAGCTGTTTTTT
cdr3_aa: CASSEEGAGARELFF

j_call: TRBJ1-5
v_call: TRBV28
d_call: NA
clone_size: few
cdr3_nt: TGTGCCAGCAGTTATAATCAGCCCCAGCATTTT
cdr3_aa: CASSYNQPQHF

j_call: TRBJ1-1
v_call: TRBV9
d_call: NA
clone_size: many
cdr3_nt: TGTGCCAGCAGCGTAGATGACAGCTTAAACACTGAAGCTTTCTTT
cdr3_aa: CASSVDDSLNTEAFF

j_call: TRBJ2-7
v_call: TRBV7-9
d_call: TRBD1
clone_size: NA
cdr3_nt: TGTGCCACTCATGGTGGACAGGGACGGCCCGAGCAGTACTTC
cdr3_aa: CATHGGQGRPEQYF

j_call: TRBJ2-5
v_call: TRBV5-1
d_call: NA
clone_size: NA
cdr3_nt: TGCGCCAGCAGCTTACTTCCACGTGAAGAGACCCAGTACTTC
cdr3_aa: CASSLLPREETQYF

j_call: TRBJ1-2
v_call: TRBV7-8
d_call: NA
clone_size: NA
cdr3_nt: TGTGCCAGCAGCATAGAGAAGACAGCCTCTAGAAACAAATATGGCTACACCTTC
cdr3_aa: CASSIEKTASRNKYGYTF

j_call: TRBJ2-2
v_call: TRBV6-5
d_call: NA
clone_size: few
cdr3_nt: TGTGCCAGCAGTTACTTTGCGGTTAACACCGGGGAGCTGTTTTTT
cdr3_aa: CASSYFAVNTGELFF

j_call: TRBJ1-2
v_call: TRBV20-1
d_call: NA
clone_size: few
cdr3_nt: TGCAGTGCTAGAGTCGACGGGTACTATGGCTACACCTTC
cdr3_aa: CSARVDGYYGYTF

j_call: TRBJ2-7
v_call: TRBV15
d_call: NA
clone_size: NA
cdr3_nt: TGTGCCACCAGCAGAGATAGATTAAGGGGAGCCACCTACGAGCAGTACTTC
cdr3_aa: CATSRDRLRGATYEQYF

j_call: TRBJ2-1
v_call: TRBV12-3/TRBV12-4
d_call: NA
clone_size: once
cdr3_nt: TGTGCCAGCCTTGGTAGCGATGAGCAGTTCTTC
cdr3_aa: CASLGSDEQFF

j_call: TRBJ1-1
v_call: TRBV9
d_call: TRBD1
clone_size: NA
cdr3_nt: TGTGCCAGCAGCGCGGGACAGGGGCGGGACACTGAAGCTTTCTTT
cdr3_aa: CASSAGQGRDTEAFF

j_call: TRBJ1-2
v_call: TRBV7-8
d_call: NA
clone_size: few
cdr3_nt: TGTGCCAGCAGCTTATCGGAGGGTTTTCTATCTTATGGCTACACCTTC
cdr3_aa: CASSLSEGFLSYGYTF

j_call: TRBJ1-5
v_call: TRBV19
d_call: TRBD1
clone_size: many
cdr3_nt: TGTGCCAGCAGTGGGACAGGCAATCAGCCCCAGCATTTT
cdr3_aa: CASSGTGNQPQHF

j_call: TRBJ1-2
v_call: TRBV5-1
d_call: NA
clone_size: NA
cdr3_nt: TGCGCCAGCAGCTTGGGGACGGTAACGGGCTATGGCTACACCTTC
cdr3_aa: CASSLGTVTGYGYTF

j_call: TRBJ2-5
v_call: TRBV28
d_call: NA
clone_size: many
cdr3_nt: TGTGCCAGCAGCCCGTACAAGAACCAAGAGACCCAGTACTTC
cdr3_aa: CASSPYKNQETQYF

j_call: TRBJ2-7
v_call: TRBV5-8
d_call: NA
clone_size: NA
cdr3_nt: TGTGCCAGCAGCTTAGAAAGGTTCCTCTCGGGCGAGCAGTACTTC
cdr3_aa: CASSLERFLSGEQYF

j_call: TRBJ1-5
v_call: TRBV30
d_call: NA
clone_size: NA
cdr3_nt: TGTGCCTGGAGTGGAAAAGGGAGCAATCAGCCCCAGCATTTT
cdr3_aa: CAWSGKGSNQPQHF

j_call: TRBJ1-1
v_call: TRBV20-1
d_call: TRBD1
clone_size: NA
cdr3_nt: TGCAGTGCTAGAGCCCCCGGGACAGAGAACACTGAAGCTTTCTTT
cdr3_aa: CSARAPGTENTEAFF

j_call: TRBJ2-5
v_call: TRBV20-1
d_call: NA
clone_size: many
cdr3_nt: TGCAGTGCTAGTGGCGTACCCGGGGGAGAGACCCAGTACTTC
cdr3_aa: CSASGVPGGETQYF

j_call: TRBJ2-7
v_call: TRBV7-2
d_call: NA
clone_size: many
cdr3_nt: TGTGCCAGCAGACGAGAGGGAACTAGTTCAATCTCCTACGAGCAGTACTTC
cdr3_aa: CASRREGTSSISYEQYF

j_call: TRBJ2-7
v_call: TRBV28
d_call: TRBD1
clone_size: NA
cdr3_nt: TGTGCCAGCAGTTTAGTAGGACAGGGCCCCTACGAGCAGTACTTC
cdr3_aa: CASSLVGQGPYEQYF

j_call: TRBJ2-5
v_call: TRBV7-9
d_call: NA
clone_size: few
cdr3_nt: TGTGCCAGCAGCTTAGACTACGAAGAGACCCAGTACTTC
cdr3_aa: CASSLDYEETQYF